The next 4 T cell receptor beta chains were all read from a single sample in a study of OX40 agonist ivuxolimab in advanced cancers. The protocol was immunoSEQ multiplex PCR, while the TCRdb copy is restricted to in-frame clones and leaves out a portion. The sample holds 40,000 to 65,000 clones, about 88% seen once. Sequencing was performed on CD4+ or CD8+ T cells sorted from blood, taken in a trial of the OX40 agonist ivuxolimab. The receptors here all came from an adult with an advanced solid tumor such as melanoma, head and neck, liver or kidney cancer.

This clone occurred once. The J gene is TRBJ2-5, the V gene TRBV6-1, with D perhaps TRBD2 (6 bases). V gave up 3 bases and J gave up 0 bases, with 20 bases separating them. Germline assignment: CDR1 MNHNS and CDR2 SASEGT. The CDR3 contains 18 residues. CDR3 residues: CASSDYGIAGSYQETQYF. As DNA, the CDR3 is TGTGCCAGCAGTGACTATGGAATCGCGGGATCGTACCAAGAGACCCAGTACTTC.

The gene calls are TRBV29-1 and TRBJ1-2; 7 positions agree with TRBD1. Germline V gene lookup returns CDR1 SQVTM and CDR2 ANQGSEA. CDR3 length: 12 residues. V gave up 1 base and J gave up 5 bases; unmatched junction bases: 1. The CDR3 spells CSVEGDRYGYTF. The CDR3 DNA follows: TGCAGCGTTGAAGGGGACAGATATGGCTACACCTTC.

Notes on this clone: The sample carries other DNA sequences with the same CDR3. The chain is built from TRBV29-1 and TRBJ2-3, with 11 bases aligning to TRBD2. CDR3 size: 15 residues. Germline CDR1 SQVTM, CDR2 ANQGSEA. V lost 6 bases and J lost 0; bases outside the gene matches: 5. CDR3 in amino acids: CSVGTSGGSTDTQYF. The DNA of the CDR3 is TGCAGCGTAGGTACTAGCGGGGGAAGCACAGATACGCAGTATTTT.

This chain connects TRBV18 to TRBJ1-2; D is possibly TRBD1 (6 bases). The CDR3 length is 13 residues. The ends were cut back, 4 bases at V and 8 bases at J, with 14 bases in the middle. Germline CDR1 KGHSH, CDR2 LQKENI. CDR3 loop: CASSQGQLLGYTF. CDR3 nucleotides: TGTGCCAGCTCACAGGGACAATTATTAGGCTACACCTTC.